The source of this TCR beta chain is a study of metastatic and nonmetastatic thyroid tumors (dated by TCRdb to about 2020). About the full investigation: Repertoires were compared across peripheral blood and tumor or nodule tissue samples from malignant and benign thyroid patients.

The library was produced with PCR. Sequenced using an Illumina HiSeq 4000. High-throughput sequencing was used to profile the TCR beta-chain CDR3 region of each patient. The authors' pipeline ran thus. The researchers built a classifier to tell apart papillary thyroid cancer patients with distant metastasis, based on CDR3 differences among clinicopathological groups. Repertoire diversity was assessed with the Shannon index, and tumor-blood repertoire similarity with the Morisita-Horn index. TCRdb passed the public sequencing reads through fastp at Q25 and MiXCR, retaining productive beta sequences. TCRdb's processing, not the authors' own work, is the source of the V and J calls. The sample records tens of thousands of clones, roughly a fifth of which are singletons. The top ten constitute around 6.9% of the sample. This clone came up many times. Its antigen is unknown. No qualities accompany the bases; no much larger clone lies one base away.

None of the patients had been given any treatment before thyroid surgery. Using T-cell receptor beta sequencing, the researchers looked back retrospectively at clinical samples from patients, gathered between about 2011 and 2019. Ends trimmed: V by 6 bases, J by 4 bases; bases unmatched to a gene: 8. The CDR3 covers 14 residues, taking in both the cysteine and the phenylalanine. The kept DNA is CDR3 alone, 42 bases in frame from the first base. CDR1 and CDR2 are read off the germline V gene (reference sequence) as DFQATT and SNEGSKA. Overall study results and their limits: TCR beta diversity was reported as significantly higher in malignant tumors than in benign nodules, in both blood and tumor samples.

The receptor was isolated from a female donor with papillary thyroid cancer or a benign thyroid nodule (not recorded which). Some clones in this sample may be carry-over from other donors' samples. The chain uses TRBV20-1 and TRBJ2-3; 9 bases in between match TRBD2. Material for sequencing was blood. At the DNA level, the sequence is TGCAGTGCCCCCGCGGGAGGGGGGCCAGATACGCAGTATTTT. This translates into CSAPAGGGPDTQYF.